Shown below are 4 T cell receptor beta chains from a single sample sequenced in a study of T-cell memory formation after mild COVID-19. TCRdb re-called the 5' RACE reads through MiXCR, storing one row per CDR3 protein. The table lists just over 200,000 distinct CDR3 sequences, around 9.1% of them singletons. The sample comprised PBMCs or a T cell subset sorted from them (not recorded which). The origin of the receptors is a man between 18 and 29 years old who had mild COVID-19 (a few samples of this study predate the infection). Cell type and time point are not known.

This clonotype has at least ten counts. This sequence joins TRBV5-1 and TRBJ2-3; TRBD1 matches 8 bases. The CDR3 spans 15 residues. The germline V gene has CDR1 SGHRS and CDR2 YFSETQ. The J segment lost 2 bases and the V segment lost 1 base, leaving 3 bases of the junction unmatched. The CDR3 spells CASSLPGGNTDTQYF. The CDR3, as DNA: TGCGCCAGCAGCTTGCCAGGGGGCAACACAGATACGCAGTATTTT.

The J gene is TRBJ2-1, the V gene TRBV5-1, with D possibly being TRBD1 or TRBD2 (6 bases each). The ends were cut back, 2 bases at V and 3 bases at J, with 18 bases in the middle. Per the germline V gene, CDR1 is SGHRS and CDR2 is YFSETQ. The CDR3 covers 17 residues. The CDR3 sequence is CASSLGVGGPIYNEQFF. The CDR3 DNA reads as TGCGCCAGCAGCTTAGGTGTGGGGGGCCCGATCTACAATGAGCAGTTCTTC.

The V gene is TRBV19, the J gene TRBJ1-5, with 9 bases that match TRBD1. This CDR3 is built from 15 residues. Germline V gene data show CDR1 as LNHDA and CDR2 as SQIVND (reference sequence). The junction had 10 bases not matched to a gene; V was cut back by 7 bases and J by 6 bases. The CDR3 region has the DNA TGTGCCAGTACCCACCGGGACAGGGTTGTTCAGCCCCAGCATTTT. As protein: CASTHRDRVVQPQHF. Complete variable domain (other parts from reference TRBV19 and TRBJ1-5): DGGITQSPKYLFRKEGQNVTLSCEQNLNHDAMYWYRQDPGQGLRLIYYSQIVNDFQKGDIAEGYSVSREKKESFPLTVTSAQKNPTAFYLCASTHRDRVVQPQHFGDGTRLSIL.

This clonotype was observed a few times. The chain joins TRBV4-1 to TRBJ1-4; D is undetermined. This CDR3 has 12 amino acids. The germline gives CDR1 MGHRA, CDR2 YSYEKL. Trimming took 1 base from V and 10 from J, leaving 7 bases between them. The CDR3 here is CASSQVLGKLFF. CDR3 nucleotide sequence: TGCGCCAGCAGCCAAGTCTTGGGAAAACTGTTTTTT.